The next 5 T cell receptor beta chains were all read from a single sample in a study of T-cell memory formation after mild COVID-19. MiXCR, run by TCRdb on the 5' RACE reads, gives a single entry per CDR3 protein. The sample consists of under 300,000 distinct CDR3 sequences, about a sixth of them appearing once. Sequenced input: PBMCs or a T cell subset sorted from them (not recorded which). Source of these receptors: a man between 18 and 35 years old who had mild COVID-19 (a few samples of this study predate the infection). Cell type and time point are not known.

This rearrangement joins TRBV20-1 to TRBJ1-5; a possible D gene is TRBD1 (5 bases). Germline values: CDR1 DFQATT, CDR2 SNEGSKA (reference sequence). V lost 2 bases to trimming and J lost 7 bases, with 12 bases between them. This CDR3 is built from 13 residues. CDR3 nucleotide sequence: TGCAGTGCTAGATATGGGGGGGACCAGCCCCAGCATTTT. This codes for CSARYGGDQPQHF.

This clonotype has a handful of counts. This chain joins TRBV5-1 and TRBJ2-5, with D tentatively TRBD2 (7 bases). The germline gives CDR1 SGHRS, CDR2 YFSETQ. Trimming shortened V by 4 bases and J by 5 bases, and 15 bases separated the two germline ends. CDR3 length: 14 amino acids. The CDR3 here is CASSTGGPAETQYF. Here the CDR3 DNA reads TGCGCCAGCAGCACCGGGGGGCCCGCCGAGACCCAGTACTTC.

The chain combines TRBV20-1 with TRBJ1-6, with D unresolved. Germline V lookup: CDR1 DFQATT, CDR2 SNEGSKA (reference sequence). V was cut by 3 bases and J by 6 bases, with 9 bases left in between. There are 13 residues in the CDR3. The CDR3 DNA reads as TGCAGTGCTAGTCGAGGAGTTAATTCACCCCTCCACTTT. Protein sequence: CSASRGVNSPLHF.

This clonotype was observed many times. This chain joins TRBV6-2 or TRBV6-3 and TRBJ2-5, with TRBD2 as a possible D gene (6 bases). V dropped 4 bases and J dropped 2 bases, with 11 bases sitting between them. The CDR3 has 14 amino acids. Germline CDR1 MNHEY, CDR2 SVGEGT. For the CDR3, the DNA is TGTGCCAGCAGTTCCACCGGGGGACAAGAGACCCAGTACTTC. This encodes CASSSTGGQETQYF.

This clonotype appeared a few times. The chain has TRBV5-1 and TRBJ2-3; D is perhaps TRBD2 (5 bases). The germline V gene has CDR1 SGHRS and CDR2 YFSETQ. V lost 0 bases and J 4 bases, leaving 9 bases between the germline ends. The CDR3 consists of 14 residues. DNA of the CDR3: TGCGCCAGCAGCTTGGTGACGGGATCAGATACGCAGTATTTT. It encodes CASSLVTGSDTQYF.